Below are 14 T cell receptor beta chains sequenced from a single sample in a study of blood T cells in healthy people across ages. Using a J-beta primer mix together with a sample-barcoded 5' primer, a second PCR was run for 7 to 11 cycles. TCRdb re-analysed the 5' RACE reads in MiXCR, keeping a single row per CDR3 protein. The table lists 550,000 to 600,000 distinct CDR3 sequences, 25% to 30% of them singletons. The sequenced sample was blood. The receptors originated from a woman in her sixties or seventies in good health.

For this clonotype: An end of the junction does not agree with germline; a read error may underlie this. The rearrangement joins TRBV28 to TRBJ2-7; a weak D match, TRBD2 (5 bases). The CDR3 is 10 residues long. Germline V lookup: CDR1 MDHEN, CDR2 SYDVKM. The CDR3 coding sequence is TGTGCCAGCAGTGCCGGGGATGCTCACTTC. Amino acids: CASSAGDAHF.

This chain uses TRBV20-1 with TRBJ2-1, with unresolved D. The CDR3 totals 11 residues. V lost 6 bases and J lost 4, with 7 bases in between. Germline V gene lookup returns CDR1 DFQATT and CDR2 SNEGSKA (reference sequence). CDR3: CSATEYNEQFF. The CDR3 nucleotides read TGCAGTGCAACAGAATACAATGAGCAGTTCTTC.

This chain joins TRBV7-3 and TRBJ2-5, with D perhaps TRBD2 (7 bases). The J call is in doubt because the DNA end fits TRBJ2-1 better. CDR3 length: 14 amino acids. Germline V gene lookup returns CDR1 SGHTA and CDR2 FQGTGA. CDR3 nucleotides: TGTGCCAGCAGCCGGGGGGCCCCCTACAATGAGCAGTTCTTC. Amino acid sequence: CASSRGAPYNEQFF.

This chain's CDR3 is CASSVKGGGETQYF. As DNA, the CDR3 is TGTGCCAGCAGCGTAAAGGGGGGAGGAGAGACCCAGTACTTC. The rearrangement links TRBV9 to TRBJ2-5, with D perhaps assigned TRBD1 or TRBD2 (6 bases each). CDR1 and CDR2 (germline): SGDLS, YYNGEE. This CDR3 region has 14 residues. Trimming removed 1 base from V and 4 bases from J, with 11 bases in between. Supplemented by reference TRBV9 and TRBJ2-5, the full variable domain reads DSGVTQTPKHLITATGQRVTLRCSPRSGDLSVYWYQQSLDQGLQFLIQYYNGEERAKGNILERFSAQQFPDLHSELNLSSLELGDSALYFCASSVKGGGETQYFGPGTRLLVL.

This chain joins TRBV4-2 and TRBJ2-7; D perhaps matches TRBD1 (6 bases). CDR3 length: 15 amino acids. Per the germline V gene, CDR1 is LGHNA and CDR2 is YNFKEQ. Trimming removed 1 base at V and 2 bases at J, with 12 bases between. CDR3 sequence reads: CASSQGQALTYEQYF. Written as DNA, the CDR3 is TGTGCCAGCAGCCAAGGACAGGCCTTAACCTACGAGCAGTACTTC.

This chain joins TRBV6-6 and TRBJ1-4; D remains ambiguous. Deletions cut 6 bases from V and 3 bases from J, with 8 bases between. The germline V gene has CDR1 MNHNY and CDR2 SVGAGI (reference sequence). The CDR3 totals 13 residues. This chain's CDR3 is CASRTGSNEKLFF. DNA for the CDR3: TGTGCCAGCAGGACGGGCTCTAATGAAAAACTGTTTTTT.

The chain joins TRBV29-1 to TRBJ2-5; D might be TRBD1 (5 bases). Germline CDR1 reads SQVTM; CDR2 reads ANQGSEA. CDR3 size: 12 residues. The V and J ends lost 5 bases and 5 bases respectively, with 12 bases between them. CDR3 coding DNA: TGCAGCGTTTGGGGCCTCGAGGAGACCCAGTACTTC. This codes for CSVWGLEETQYF.

This clonotype showed up just a few times. The CDR3 region is CATSDDTGSGETQYF. DNA of the CDR3: TGTGCCACCAGTGATGATACAGGGTCGGGGGAGACCCAGTACTTC. This chain connects TRBV24-1 to TRBJ2-1; D may be TRBD1 (6 bases). The DNA end is a closer match to TRBJ2-5, so the J assignment may be wrong. The germline gives CDR1 KGHDR, CDR2 SFDVKD. The CDR3 spans 15 residues.

This clonotype was counted only a few times. The chain employs TRBV7-9 and TRBJ1-5; no definite D call. Germline V gives CDR1 SEHNR, CDR2 FQNEAQ (reference sequence). The V and J ends lost 1 base and 7 bases respectively, with 8 bases between them. CDR3 length: 13 residues. The CDR3 loop is CASSLGGSQPQHF. The CDR3 bases are TGTGCCAGCAGCTTAGGAGGGAGCCAGCCCCAGCATTTT.

This clonotype was seen only once. This chain connects TRBV20-1 to TRBJ2-5, with TRBD2 identical over 8 bases. After removal of 7 bases from V and 1 base from J, the junction contained 5 bases not matched to a gene. From germline, CDR1 is DFQATT and CDR2 SNEGSKA (reference sequence). The CDR3 has 13 residues. CDR3 protein: CSVATSAQETQYF. The CDR3 DNA reads TGCAGTGTCGCGACTAGCGCCCAAGAGACCCAGTACTTC.

This clonotype was observed a few times. This chain connects TRBV6-1 to TRBJ1-1; 8 positions agree with TRBD1. The CDR3 covers 16 residues. After removal of 9 bases from V and 3 bases from J, the junction contained 15 bases not matched to a gene. Germline V gene lookup returns CDR1 MNHNS and CDR2 SASEGT. The chain's CDR3 is CASRPPGGKGDTEAFF. The CDR3 DNA sequence: TGTGCCAGTCGGCCTCCAGGGGGCAAAGGGGACACTGAAGCTTTCTTT.

This clonotype has a count of ten or more. This rearrangement joins TRBV6-5 to TRBJ1-2; D unresolved. Looked up from germline, CDR1 is MNHEY and CDR2 is SVGAGI. V lost 0 bases to trimming and J lost 2 bases, with 7 bases between them. The CDR3 totals 14 residues. In DNA, the CDR3 is TGTGCCAGCAGTTACTCGAGTATCAACTATGGCTACACCTTC. Its translation: CASSYSSINYGYTF.

CDR3 amino acids: CASSLMGQYSADTQYF. The CDR3 DNA sequence: TGCGCCAGCAGCTTGATGGGACAGTACTCCGCAGATACGCAGTATTTT. This sequence joins TRBV5-1 and TRBJ2-3; 7 bases are a match to TRBD1. The CDR3 is made up of 16 amino acids. Per germline, CDR1 SGHRS and CDR2 YFSETQ. V shed 1 base, J shed 4 bases, and the junction held 9 bases outside the gene matches.

This clonotype was observed a handful of times. The chain uses TRBV4-3 and TRBJ2-2; 7 bases match TRBD2. V lost 0 bases and J lost 0; bases outside the gene matches: 7. CDR3 length: 18 residues. Germline-derived CDR1 and CDR2 are LGHNA and YSLEER. CDR3 sequence: CASSQEAGRGTNTGELFF. The CDR3 DNA follows: TGCGCCAGCAGCCAAGAAGCGGGGCGGGGAACGAACACCGGGGAGCTGTTTTTT.